The 20 T cell receptor beta chains presented below share a single source sample, sequenced in a study of T cells in localized non-small cell lung cancer. The table came from immunoSEQ multiplex PCR; TCRdb's copy has only in-frame clones and leaves some out. The sample lists approximately 67,000 clones; around four fifths were seen once. This specimen consisted of peripheral blood, obtained before any cancer treatment. These receptor sequences come from a female donor older than 55 with stage I lung adenocarcinoma.

The chain joins TRBV4-2 to TRBJ2-2; D possibly corresponds to TRBD2 (5 bases). Germline loops: CDR1 LGHNA, CDR2 YNFKEQ. V dropped 2 bases and J dropped 3 bases, with 7 bases sitting between them. CDR3 length: 14 amino acids. The CDR3 protein is CASSQLGDTGELFF. CDR3 nucleotide sequence: TGTGCCAGCAGCCAATTGGGAGACACCGGGGAGCTGTTTTTT.

The J gene is TRBJ2-1, the V gene TRBV5-4; D gene unclear. Germline V gives CDR1 SGHNT, CDR2 YYREEE (reference sequence). With 0 bases removed from V and 8 bases from J, the gap between germline ends came to 6 bases. CDR3 length equals 12 residues. CDR3 nucleotides: TGTGCCAGCAGCTTGGGGGGTCATGAGCAGTTCTTC. Amino acids: CASSLGGHEQFF.

This chain links TRBV5-6 with TRBJ1-2; a possible D gene is TRBD1 (6 bases). The CDR3 sequence is 13 residues long. Germline V gives CDR1 SGHDT, CDR2 YYEEEE. Trimming pared 2 bases from V and 10 bases from J, leaving 15 bases between. The CDR3 nucleotides read TGTGCCAGCAGCTTAAAGGGGGTGGTAGACTACACCTTC. Its protein is CASSLKGVVDYTF.

V and J are TRBV4-1 and TRBJ2-7, with 8 bases lining up with TRBD2. The trim removed 4 bases at V and 3 bases at J, leaving 20 bases unmatched. CDR3 size: 19 residues. Germline V CDR1 and CDR2: MGHRA, YSYEKL. The CDR3 sequence: CASSPRESLGGGGFYEQYF. The CDR3 DNA sequence: TGCGCCAGCAGCCCTCGTGAATCCCTCGGAGGCGGGGGGTTCTACGAGCAGTACTTC.

Details on this clone: An end of the junction does not agree with germline; a read error may underlie this. The rearrangement links TRBV4-2 to TRBJ2-1; 9 bases are a match to TRBD1. The CDR3 sequence is 11 residues long. Germline CDR1 and CDR2: LGHNA and YNFKEQ. CDR3 DNA: TGTGCCAGCAGCCAAGGTAGGGACAGGGTCTTC. It specifies CASSQGRDRVF.

The table lists this clone with a few counts. Other nucleotide sequences from this sample produce the same CDR3. The CDR3 nucleotides are TGTGCCTGGAGTAGGACGAGGACTAACTATGGCTACACCTTC. Translating it yields CAWSRTRTNYGYTF. The chain links TRBV30 to TRBJ1-2; the D is unclear. The CDR3 has 14 residues. CDR1 and CDR2 (germline): GTSNPN, SVGIG (reference sequence). V was clipped by 2 bases and J by 0 bases, with 10 bases between them.

The V call is TRBV5-5, the J call TRBJ1-5; D is undetermined. Trimming removed 2 bases at V and 3 bases at J, with 9 bases between. CDR1 and CDR2 from the germline V gene are SGHKS and YYEKEE (reference sequence). The CDR3 loop spans 14 amino acids. In nucleotides, the CDR3 is TGTGCCAGCAGCTTTGGGAGGTCCAATCAGCCCCAGCATTTT. This encodes CASSFGRSNQPQHF. Combining the CDR3 with reference TRBV5-5 and TRBJ1-5 gives the whole variable domain DAGVTQSPTHLIKTRGQQVTLRCSPISGHKSVSWYQQVLGQGPQFIFQYYEKEERGRGNFPDRFSARQFPNYSSELNVNALLLGDSALYLCASSFGRSNQPQHFGDGTRLSIL.

This rearrangement joins TRBV6-1 to TRBJ1-2, with D uncertain. Germline V lookup: CDR1 MNHNS, CDR2 SASEGT. The CDR3 has 16 amino acids. Trimming shortened V by 2 bases and J by 7 bases, and 20 bases separated the two germline ends. CDR3 in amino acids: CASSEPGSPEDSGYTF. CDR3 DNA sequence: TGTGCCAGCAGTGAACCAGGAAGCCCCGAAGATAGTGGCTACACCTTC.

The chain combines TRBV19 with TRBJ1-3; D is uncertain. V dropped 7 bases and J dropped 0 bases, with 7 bases sitting between them. CDR1 is LNHDA and CDR2 is SQIVND in the germline V gene (reference sequence). The CDR3 length is 13 residues. CDR3 nucleotides: TGTGCCAGTACCAGGCTCTCTGGAAACACCATATATTTT. Protein: CASTRLSGNTIYF.

The J gene is TRBJ1-1, the V gene TRBV5-1; 10 nucleotides line up with TRBD1. CDR3 size: 16 residues. Losses at the gene ends were 1 base for V and 5 bases for J; bases not matched to a gene: 8. Looked up from germline, CDR1 is SGHRS and CDR2 is YFSETQ. The CDR3 loop reads CASSLTAGTGETEAFF. CDR3 sequence (DNA): TGCGCCAGCAGCTTGACGGCCGGGACAGGGGAGACTGAAGCTTTCTTT. Full variable domain (outside the CDR3, taken from reference TRBV5-1 and TRBJ1-1): KAGVTQTPRYLIKTRGQQVTLSCSPISGHRSVSWYQQTPGQGLQFLFEYFSETQRNKGNFPGRFSGRQFSNSRSEMNVSTLELGDSALYLCASSLTAGTGETEAFFGQGTRLTVV.

The V call is TRBV6-1, the J call TRBJ2-7, with D possibly matching TRBD2 (6 bases). The CDR3 is made up of 12 amino acids. V dropped 5 bases and J dropped 11 bases, with 16 bases sitting between them. The germline V gene has CDR1 MNHNS and CDR2 SASEGT. CDR3 nucleotide sequence: TGTGCCAGCAGTTCCGTTAGCGGAGACAAGTACTTC. It codes for CASSSVSGDKYF.

CDR3 amino acids: CASSWYYGYTF. In nucleotides, the CDR3 is TGTGCCAGCAGTTGGTACTATGGCTACACCTTC. The J gene is TRBJ1-2, the V gene TRBV2; D is uncertain. Trimming shortened V by 5 bases and J by 3 bases, and 4 bases separated the two germline ends. The CDR3 consists of 11 residues. Germline V gives CDR1 SNHLY, CDR2 FYNNEI.

V gene TRBV11-2 combines with J gene TRBJ2-7; 7 bases align to TRBD2. CDR1 and CDR2 (germline): SGHAT, FQNNGV. The CDR3 covers 15 residues. V lost 6 bases to trimming and J lost 2 bases; unmatched junction nucleotides: 10. The CDR3 region has the DNA TGTGCCAGCAGACTAGAAACAGCGGGGCCCTACGAGCAGTACTTC. It translates to CASRLETAGPYEQYF.

V usage is TRBV6-5 and J usage is TRBJ2-3, with D possibly being TRBD1 (6 bases). The CDR3 is made up of 15 amino acids. Germline loops: CDR1 MNHEY, CDR2 SVGAGI. V was cut by 6 bases and J by 3 bases, with 16 bases left in between. CDR3 in DNA: TGTGCCAGCAGAAACAGGGTTTTAGGTACAGATACGCAGTATTTT. Its protein is CASRNRVLGTDTQYF.

The rearrangement joins TRBV5-1 to TRBJ2-4; 10 bases map to TRBD2. The CDR3 contains 17 residues. The junction had 7 bases not matched to a gene; V was cut back by 4 bases and J by 0 bases. Germline V CDR1 and CDR2: SGHRS, YFSETQ. Here the CDR3 reads CASSLIAGGIAKNIQYF. The CDR3 DNA follows: TGCGCCAGCAGCCTTATAGCGGGGGGAATAGCCAAAAACATTCAGTACTTC.

The chain couples TRBV5-1 to TRBJ2-7; the D gene is possibly TRBD1 (6 bases). V lost 3 bases to trimming and J lost 2 bases, with 18 bases between them. In germline, CDR1 is SGHRS, CDR2 YFSETQ. The length of the CDR3 is 16 residues. The CDR3 sequence: CASSWTTGIVTYEQYF. CDR3 DNA: TGCGCCAGCAGCTGGACAACAGGGATTGTCACCTACGAGCAGTACTTC.

The chain recombines TRBV6-1 with TRBJ2-1; a weak D match, TRBD2 (5 bases). Germline V CDR1 and CDR2: MNHNS, SASEGT. The CDR3 spans 16 residues. The germline V and J ends were trimmed by 4 bases and 8 bases, with 21 bases remaining between them. This CDR3 is CASSVMGGFTSDEQFF. For the CDR3, the DNA is TGTGCCAGCAGTGTTATGGGCGGGTTCACCTCGGATGAGCAGTTCTTC.

V is TRBV7-9 and J is TRBJ1-2; no firm D call. CDR1 is SEHNR, CDR2 FQNEAQ, per germline (reference sequence). The V end was cut by 5 bases, the J end by 5 bases, with 3 bases between. This CDR3 has 10 amino acids. The CDR3 reads CASSRYGYTF. The DNA of the CDR3 is TGTGCCAGCAGCCGATATGGCTACACCTTC.

The V call is TRBV9, the J call TRBJ2-3; 8 nucleotides agree with TRBD2. Unmatched junction bases numbered 4, after V lost 3 bases and J lost 1 base. Germline lookup yields CDR1 SGDLS and CDR2 YYNGEE. The CDR3 loop spans 15 amino acids. The chain's CDR3 is CASSDSGAGTDTQYF. The CDR3 bases are TGTGCCAGCAGCGATAGCGGGGCCGGCACAGATACGCAGTATTTT.

For the CDR3, the DNA is TGTGCCAGTAGTATAGTAGGAATCAGCAATCAGCCCCAGCATTTT. The encoded protein is CASSIVGISNQPQHF. V gene TRBV19 combines with J gene TRBJ1-5, with no clear D. Between the trimmed V and J ends, which lost 1 base and 1 base, there was a span of 8 bases. This CDR3 region has 15 residues. Germline V lookup: CDR1 LNHDA, CDR2 SQIVND (reference sequence). Drawing the rest from reference TRBV19 and TRBJ1-5, the complete variable domain is DGGITQSPKYLFRKEGQNVTLSCEQNLNHDAMYWYRQDPGQGLRLIYYSQIVNDFQKGDIAEGYSVSREKKESFPLTVTSAQKNPTAFYLCASSIVGISNQPQHFGDGTRLSIL.